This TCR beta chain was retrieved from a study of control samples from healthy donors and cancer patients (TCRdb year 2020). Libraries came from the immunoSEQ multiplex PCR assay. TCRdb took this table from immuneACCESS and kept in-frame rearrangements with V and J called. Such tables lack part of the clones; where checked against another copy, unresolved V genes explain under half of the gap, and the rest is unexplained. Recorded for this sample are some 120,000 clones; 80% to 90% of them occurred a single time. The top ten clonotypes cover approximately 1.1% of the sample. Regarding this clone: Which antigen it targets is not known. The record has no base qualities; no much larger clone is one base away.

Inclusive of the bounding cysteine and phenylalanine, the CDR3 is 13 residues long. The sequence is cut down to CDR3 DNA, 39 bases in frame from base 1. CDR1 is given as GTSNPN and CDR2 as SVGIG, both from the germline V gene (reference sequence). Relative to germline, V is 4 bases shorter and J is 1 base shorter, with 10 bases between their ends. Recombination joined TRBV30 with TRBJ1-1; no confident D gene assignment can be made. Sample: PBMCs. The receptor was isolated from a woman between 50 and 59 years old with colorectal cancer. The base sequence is TGTGCCTGGAATAGGCCCCAGAACACTGAAGCTTTCTTT. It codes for CAWNRPQNTEAFF.